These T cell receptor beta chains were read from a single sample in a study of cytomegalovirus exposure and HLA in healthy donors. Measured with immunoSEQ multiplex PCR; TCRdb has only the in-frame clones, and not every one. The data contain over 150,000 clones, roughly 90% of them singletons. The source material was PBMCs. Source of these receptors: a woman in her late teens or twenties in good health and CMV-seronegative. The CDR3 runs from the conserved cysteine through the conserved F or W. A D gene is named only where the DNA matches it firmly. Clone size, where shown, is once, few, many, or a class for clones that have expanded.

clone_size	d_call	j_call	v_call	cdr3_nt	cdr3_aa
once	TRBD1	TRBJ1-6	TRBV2	TGTGCCAGCAGCCTAGACAGGGGGTCTTATAATTCACCCCTCCACTTT	CASSLDRGSYNSPLHF
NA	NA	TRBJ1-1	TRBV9	TGTGCCAGCAGCGTCGGGGTCGGCACTGAAGCTTTCTTT	CASSVGVGTEAFF
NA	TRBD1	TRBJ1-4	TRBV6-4	TGTGCCAGCAGCAACCTCCCCGGGACAGGGATAACAACTAATGAAAAACTGTTTTTT	CASSNLPGTGITTNEKLFF
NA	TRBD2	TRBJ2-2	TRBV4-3	TGCGCCAGCAGCCATGGGGCTTTAGCGGGGGACACCGGGGAGCTGTTTTTT	CASSHGALAGDTGELFF
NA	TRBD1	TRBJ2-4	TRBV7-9	TGTGCCAGCAGCTTGGACAGGGCCAAAAACATTCAGTACTTC	CASSLDRAKNIQYF
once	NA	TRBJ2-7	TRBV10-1	TGCGCCAGCAGTGCAACACAGGACAGCTTTTACGAGCAGTACTTC	CASSATQDSFYEQYF
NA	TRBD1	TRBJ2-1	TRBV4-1	TGCGCCAGCACTCGTGGGACAGGGGATAGCAATGAGCAGTTCTTC	CASTRGTGDSNEQFF
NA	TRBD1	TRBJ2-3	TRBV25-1	TGTGCCAGCAGTGATCCAGGGGGAGCCAGCACAGATACGCAGTATTTT	CASSDPGGASTDTQYF
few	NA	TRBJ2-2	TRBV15	TGTGCCACCAGTATCGAATTCGGCGGTGGCACCGGGGAGCTGTTTTTT	CATSIEFGGGTGELFF
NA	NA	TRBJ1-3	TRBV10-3	TGTGCCATCAGTGAGGGAGGTAGCTCTGGAAACACCATATATTTT	CAISEGGSSGNTIYF
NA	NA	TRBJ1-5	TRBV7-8	TGTGCCAGCAGCACCAGGGTAGGCAATCAGCCCCAGCATTTT	CASSTRVGNQPQHF
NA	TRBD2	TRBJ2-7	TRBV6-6	TGTGCCAGCAGCCCCCAGCGGGAGGGGTCCTACGAGCAGTACTTC	CASSPQREGSYEQYF
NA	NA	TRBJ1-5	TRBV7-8	TGTGCCAGCAGCTCAAAGCGGGGACGCAATCAGCCCCAGCATTTT	CASSSKRGRNQPQHF
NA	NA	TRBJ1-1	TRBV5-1	TGCGCCAGCAGCCCCCCCGGGCGGGCCACTGAAGCTTTCTTT	CASSPPGRATEAFF
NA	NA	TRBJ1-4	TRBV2	TGTGCCAGCAGTGAACGGGGTACCGGATATAATGAAAAACTGTTTTTT	CASSERGTGYNEKLFF
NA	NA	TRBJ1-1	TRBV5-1	TGCGCCAGCAGCTCGCAGGCGCAAAACACTGAAGCTTTCTTT	CASSSQAQNTEAFF
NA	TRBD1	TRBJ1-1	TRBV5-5	TGTGCCAGCAGCTTTCGACCGGACGGGACAGGGAGCGCTTTCTTT	CASSFRPDGTGSAFF